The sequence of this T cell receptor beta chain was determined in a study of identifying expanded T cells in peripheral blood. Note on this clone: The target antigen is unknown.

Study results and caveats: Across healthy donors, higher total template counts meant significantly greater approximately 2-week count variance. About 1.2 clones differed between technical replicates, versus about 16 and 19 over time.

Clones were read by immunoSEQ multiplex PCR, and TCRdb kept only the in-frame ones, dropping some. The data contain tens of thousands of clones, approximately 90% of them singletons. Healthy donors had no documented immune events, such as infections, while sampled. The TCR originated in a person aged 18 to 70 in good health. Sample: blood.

CDR3 DNA: TGTGCCATCAGCCGAGAGGGGGGGCGCAATGAGCAGTTCTTC. Translating gives CAISREGGRNEQFF. The chain combines TRBV10-3 with TRBJ2-1, with a possible D match to TRBD2 (7 bases). Trimming shortened V by 6 bases and J by 6 bases, and 15 bases separated the two germline ends. The CDR3 runs to 14 residues. Germline V gives CDR1 ENHRY, CDR2 SYGVKD.